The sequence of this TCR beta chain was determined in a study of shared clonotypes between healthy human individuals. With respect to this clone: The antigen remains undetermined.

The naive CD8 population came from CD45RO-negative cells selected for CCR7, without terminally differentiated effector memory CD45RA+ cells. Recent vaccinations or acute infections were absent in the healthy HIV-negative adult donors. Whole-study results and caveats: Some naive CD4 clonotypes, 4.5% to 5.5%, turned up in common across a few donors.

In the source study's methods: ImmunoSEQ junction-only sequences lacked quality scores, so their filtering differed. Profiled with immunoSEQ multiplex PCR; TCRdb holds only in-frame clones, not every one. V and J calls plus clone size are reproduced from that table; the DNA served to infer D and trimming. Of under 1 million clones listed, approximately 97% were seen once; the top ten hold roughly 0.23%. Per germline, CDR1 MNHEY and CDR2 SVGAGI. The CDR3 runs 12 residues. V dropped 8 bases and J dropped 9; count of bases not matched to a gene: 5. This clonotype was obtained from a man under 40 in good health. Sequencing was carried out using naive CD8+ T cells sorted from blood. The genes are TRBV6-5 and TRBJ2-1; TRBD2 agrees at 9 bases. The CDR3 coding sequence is TGTGCCAGCCAAATACTAGCGGGTGAGCAGTTCTTC. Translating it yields CASQILAGEQFF.